Below, one T cell receptor beta chain is given with its context. V shed 6 bases and J 8 bases; nucleotides not matched to a gene: 15. The germline CDR1 and CDR2 sequences are SGHRS and YFSETQ. This CDR3 comprises 15 residues. Profiling relied on immunoSEQ multiplex PCR, and the TCRdb table lists in-frame clones only, not all of them. The data show 90,000 or so clones, 85% to 95% seen once. The data are from a study of T cell changes during pregnancy in multiple sclerosis. V usage is TRBV5-1 and J usage is TRBJ2-3; TRBD1 aligns across 7 bases. Sequencing used peripheral blood, obtained after pregnancy. The receptor was derived from a female donor in good health, enrolled as a control in a pregnancy study. CDR3 loop: CASTPQDNRGGTQYF. The CDR3 DNA reads TGCGCCAGCACCCCTCAGGATAACAGGGGCGGTACGCAGTATTTT.